Included here is one TCR beta chain sequence, with context. No antigen is known for it. The CDR3 sequence is 16 residues long. V trimming: 5 bases; J trimming: 7 bases; junction bases outside the gene matches: 11. Germline assignment: CDR1 SEHNR and CDR2 FQNEAQ (reference sequence). Assay: immunoSEQ multiplex PCR; the TCRdb copy retains only in-frame clones and omits some. This sample yields 100,000 to 150,000 clones, of which approximately 90% are seen a single time; around 4.4% belongs to the top ten. This sample is drawn from a study of T cell responses to AZD1222 COVID-19 vaccine. Study-wide results and caveats: Just six AZD1222 recipients were seropositive at baseline. Nearly half of unique spike-specific TCRs reportedly avoided B.1.351 and B.1.1.7 mutated regions.

Sequenced material: peripheral blood, taken 28 days after the second dose of the MenACWY control vaccine. The chain combines TRBV7-9 with TRBJ2-1; TRBD2 matches 10 bases. This sequence originates from an adult who received the MenACWY meningococcal vaccine as a control. Here the CDR3 DNA reads TGTGCCAGCAGCCCCACTAGCGGGACCACCCGTAATGAGCAGTTCTTC. Translation: CASSPTSGTTRNEQFF.